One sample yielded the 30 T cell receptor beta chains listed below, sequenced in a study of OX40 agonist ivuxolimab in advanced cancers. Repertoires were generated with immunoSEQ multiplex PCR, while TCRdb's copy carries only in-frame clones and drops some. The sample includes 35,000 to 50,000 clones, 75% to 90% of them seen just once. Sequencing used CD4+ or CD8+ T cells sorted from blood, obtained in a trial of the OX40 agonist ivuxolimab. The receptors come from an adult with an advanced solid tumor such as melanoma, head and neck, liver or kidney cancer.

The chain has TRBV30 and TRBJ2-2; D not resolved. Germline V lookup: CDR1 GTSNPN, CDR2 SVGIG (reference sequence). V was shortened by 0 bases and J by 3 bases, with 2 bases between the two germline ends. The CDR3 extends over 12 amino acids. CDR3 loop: CAWSVDTGELFF. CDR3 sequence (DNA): TGTGCCTGGAGTGTAGACACCGGGGAGCTGTTTTTT.

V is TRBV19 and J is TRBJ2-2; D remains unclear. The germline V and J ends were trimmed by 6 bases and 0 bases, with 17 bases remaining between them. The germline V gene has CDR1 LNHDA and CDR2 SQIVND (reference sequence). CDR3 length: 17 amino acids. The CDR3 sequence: CASSHPLPGPNTGELFF. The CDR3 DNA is TGTGCCAGTAGCCACCCCCTGCCAGGCCCGAACACCGGGGAGCTGTTTTTT.

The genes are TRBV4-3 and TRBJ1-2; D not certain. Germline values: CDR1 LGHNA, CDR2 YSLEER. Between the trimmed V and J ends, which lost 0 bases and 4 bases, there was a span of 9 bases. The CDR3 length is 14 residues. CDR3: CASSQEIKRYGYTF. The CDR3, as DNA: TGCGCCAGCAGCCAAGAGATCAAGCGCTATGGCTACACCTTC.

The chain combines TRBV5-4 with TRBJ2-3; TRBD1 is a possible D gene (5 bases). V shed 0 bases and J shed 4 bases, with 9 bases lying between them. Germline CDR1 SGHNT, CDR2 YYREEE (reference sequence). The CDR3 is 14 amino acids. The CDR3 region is CASSLGGASDTQYF. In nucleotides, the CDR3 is TGTGCCAGCAGCTTGGGGGGCGCCTCAGATACGCAGTATTTT. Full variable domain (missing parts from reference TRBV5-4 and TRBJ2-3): ETGVTQSPTHLIKTRGQQVTLRCSSQSGHNTVSWYQQALGQGPQFIFQYYREEENGRGNFPPRFSGLQFPNYSSELNVNALELDDSALYLCASSLGGASDTQYFGPGTRLTVL.

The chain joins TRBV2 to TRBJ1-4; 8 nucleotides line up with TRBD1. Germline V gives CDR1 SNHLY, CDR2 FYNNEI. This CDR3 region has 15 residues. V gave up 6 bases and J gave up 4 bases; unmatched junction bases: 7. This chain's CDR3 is CASSPQGQDNEKLFF. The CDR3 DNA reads TGTGCCAGCAGCCCACAGGGACAGGATAATGAAAAACTGTTTTTT.

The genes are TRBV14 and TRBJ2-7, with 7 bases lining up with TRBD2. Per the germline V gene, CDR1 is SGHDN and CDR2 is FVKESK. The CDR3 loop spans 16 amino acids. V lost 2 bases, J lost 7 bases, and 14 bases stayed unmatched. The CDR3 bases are TGTGCCAGCAGCCAATCCAGCGGGATACGAAAAAGGGAGCAGTACTTC. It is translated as CASSQSSGIRKREQYF.

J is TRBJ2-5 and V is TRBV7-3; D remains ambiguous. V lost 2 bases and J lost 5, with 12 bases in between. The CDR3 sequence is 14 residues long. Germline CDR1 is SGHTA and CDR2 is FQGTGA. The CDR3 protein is CASSLSPLEETQYF. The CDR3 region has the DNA TGTGCCAGCAGCTTATCCCCCTTAGAGGAGACCCAGTACTTC.

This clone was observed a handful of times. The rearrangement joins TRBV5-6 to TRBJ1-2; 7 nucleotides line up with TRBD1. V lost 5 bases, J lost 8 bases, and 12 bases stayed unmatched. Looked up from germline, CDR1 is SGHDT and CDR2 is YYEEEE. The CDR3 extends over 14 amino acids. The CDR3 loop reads CASSFTGAPRGYTF. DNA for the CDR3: TGTGCCAGCAGTTTTACAGGGGCTCCCCGCGGCTACACCTTC.

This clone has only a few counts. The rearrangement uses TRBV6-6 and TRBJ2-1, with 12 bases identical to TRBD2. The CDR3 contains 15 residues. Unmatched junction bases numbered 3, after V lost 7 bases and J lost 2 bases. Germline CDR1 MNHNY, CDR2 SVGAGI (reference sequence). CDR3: CASTRTSGTYNEQFF. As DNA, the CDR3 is TGTGCCAGCACCAGGACTAGCGGGACCTACAATGAGCAGTTCTTC.

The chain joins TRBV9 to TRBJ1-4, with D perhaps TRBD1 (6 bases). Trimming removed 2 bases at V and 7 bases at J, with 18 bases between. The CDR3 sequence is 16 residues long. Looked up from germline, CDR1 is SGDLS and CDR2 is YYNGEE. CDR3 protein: CASSVNVAGDGEKLFF. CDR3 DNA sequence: TGTGCCAGCAGCGTTAACGTGGCAGGGGATGGTGAAAAACTGTTTTTT.

The CDR3 sequence: CASSLSAGERFYEQYV. The CDR3 coding sequence is TGTGCCAGCAGTTTATCAGCAGGGGAAAGATTCTACGAGCAGTACGTC. The chain links TRBV27 to TRBJ2-7, with a tentative D call TRBD1 (6 bases). Germline V CDR1 and CDR2: MNHEY, SMNVEV (reference sequence). The CDR3 sequence is 16 residues long. V shed 0 bases and J shed 3 bases, with 15 bases lying between them.

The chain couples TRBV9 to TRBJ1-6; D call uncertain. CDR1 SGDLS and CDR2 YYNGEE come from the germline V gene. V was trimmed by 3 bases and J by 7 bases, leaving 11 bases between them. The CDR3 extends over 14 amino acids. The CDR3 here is CASSAATGNSPLHF. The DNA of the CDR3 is TGTGCCAGCAGCGCCGCGACGGGCAATTCACCCCTCCACTTT.

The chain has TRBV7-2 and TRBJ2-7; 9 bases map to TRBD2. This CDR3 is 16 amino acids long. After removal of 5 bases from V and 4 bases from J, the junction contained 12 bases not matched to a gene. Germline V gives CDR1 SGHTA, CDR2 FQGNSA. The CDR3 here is CASSPPRAGGPYEQYF. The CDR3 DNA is TGTGCCAGCAGCCCCCCTCGGGCGGGAGGGCCATACGAGCAGTACTTC. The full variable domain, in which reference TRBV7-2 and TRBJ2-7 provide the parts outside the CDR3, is GAGVSQSPSNKVTEKGKDVELRCDPISGHTALYWYRQSLGQGLEFLIYFQGNSAPDKSGLPSDRFSAERTGGSVSTLTIQRTQQEDSAVYLCASSPPRAGGPYEQYFGPGTRLTVT.

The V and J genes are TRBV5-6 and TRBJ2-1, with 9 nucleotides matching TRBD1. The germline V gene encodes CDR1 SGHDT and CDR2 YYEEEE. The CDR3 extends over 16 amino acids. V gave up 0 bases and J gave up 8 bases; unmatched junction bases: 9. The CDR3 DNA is TGTGCCAGCAGCTTGGTTGAGACAGGGGGTAGTTATGAGCAGTTCTTC. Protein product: CASSLVETGGSYEQFF.

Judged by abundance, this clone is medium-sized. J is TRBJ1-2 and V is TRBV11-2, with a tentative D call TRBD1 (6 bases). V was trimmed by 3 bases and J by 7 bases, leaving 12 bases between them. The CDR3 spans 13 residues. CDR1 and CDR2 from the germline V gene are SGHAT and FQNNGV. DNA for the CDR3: TGTGCCAGCAGCTTTGCGGGGGCGTTTGGCTACACCTTC. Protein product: CASSFAGAFGYTF.

The CDR3: CASSFRQLYGYTF. In DNA form, the CDR3 reads TGTGCCAGCAGCTTTCGACAGCTCTATGGCTACACCTTC. The rearrangement uses TRBV7-9 and TRBJ1-2, with a possible D match to TRBD1 (5 bases). Trimming removed 3 bases from V and 4 bases from J, with 9 bases in between. This CDR3 is built from 13 residues. Germline CDR1 and CDR2: SEHNR and FQNEAQ (reference sequence).

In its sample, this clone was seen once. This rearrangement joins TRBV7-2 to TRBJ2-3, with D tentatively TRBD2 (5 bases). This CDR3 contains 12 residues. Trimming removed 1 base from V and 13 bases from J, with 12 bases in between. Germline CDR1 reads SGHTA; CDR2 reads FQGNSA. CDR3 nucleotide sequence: TGTGCCAGCAGCTTAGAAGGACTGAGGGAGTATTTT. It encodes CASSLEGLREYF.

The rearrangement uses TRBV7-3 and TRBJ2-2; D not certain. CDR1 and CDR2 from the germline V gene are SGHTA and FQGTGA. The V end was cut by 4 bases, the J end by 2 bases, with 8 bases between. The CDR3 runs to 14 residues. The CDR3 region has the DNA TGTGCCAGCAGCTACGACCTAAACACCGGGGAGCTGTTTTTT. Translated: CASSYDLNTGELFF.

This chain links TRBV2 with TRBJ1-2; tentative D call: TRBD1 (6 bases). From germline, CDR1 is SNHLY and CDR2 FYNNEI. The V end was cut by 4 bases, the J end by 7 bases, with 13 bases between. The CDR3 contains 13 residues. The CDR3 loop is CASSVSGEGGYTF. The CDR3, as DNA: TGTGCCAGCAGTGTTTCAGGGGAGGGTGGCTACACCTTC.

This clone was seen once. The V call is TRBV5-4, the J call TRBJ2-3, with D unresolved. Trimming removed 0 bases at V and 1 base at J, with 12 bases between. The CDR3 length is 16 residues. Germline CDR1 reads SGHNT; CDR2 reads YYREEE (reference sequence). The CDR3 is CASSLDGQPGTDTQYF. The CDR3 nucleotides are TGTGCCAGCAGCTTGGACGGGCAGCCGGGCACAGATACGCAGTATTTT.

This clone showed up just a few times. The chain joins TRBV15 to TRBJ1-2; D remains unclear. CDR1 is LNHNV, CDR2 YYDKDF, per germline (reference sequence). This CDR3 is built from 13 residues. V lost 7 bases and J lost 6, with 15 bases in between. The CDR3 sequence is CATTPAQLDGYTF. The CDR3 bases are TGTGCCACCACGCCCGCACAGCTTGATGGCTACACCTTC.

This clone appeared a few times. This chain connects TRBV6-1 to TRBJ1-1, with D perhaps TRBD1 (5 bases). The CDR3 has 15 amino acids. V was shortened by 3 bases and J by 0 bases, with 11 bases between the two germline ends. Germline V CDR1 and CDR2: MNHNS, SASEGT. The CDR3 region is CASSDGGTMNTEAFF. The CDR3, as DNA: TGTGCCAGCAGTGATGGGGGGACCATGAACACTGAAGCTTTCTTT.

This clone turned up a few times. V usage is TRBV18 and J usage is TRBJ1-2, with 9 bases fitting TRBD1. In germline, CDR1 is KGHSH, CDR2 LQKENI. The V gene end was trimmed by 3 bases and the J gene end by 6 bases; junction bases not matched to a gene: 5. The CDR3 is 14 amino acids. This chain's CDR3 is CASSPGTGLDGYTF. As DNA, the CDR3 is TGTGCCAGCTCACCTGGGACAGGGCTTGATGGCTACACCTTC.

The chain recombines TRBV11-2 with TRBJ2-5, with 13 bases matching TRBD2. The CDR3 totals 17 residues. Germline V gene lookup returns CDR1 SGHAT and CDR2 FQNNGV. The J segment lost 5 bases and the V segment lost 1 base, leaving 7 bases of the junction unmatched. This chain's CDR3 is CASSLGATSGRTETQYF. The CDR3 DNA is TGTGCCAGCAGCTTAGGAGCGACTAGCGGGAGGACGGAGACCCAGTACTTC.

The DNA of the CDR3 is TGTGCCTGGGCTAGCGGGATGACAGATACGCAGTATTTT. It is translated as CAWASGMTDTQYF. This chain uses TRBV30 with TRBJ2-3, with 9 bases fitting TRBD2. Germline V gene sequence: CDR1 GTSNPN, CDR2 SVGIG (reference sequence). CDR3 length equals 13 residues. The junction had 3 bases not matched to a gene; V was cut back by 5 bases and J by 3 bases.

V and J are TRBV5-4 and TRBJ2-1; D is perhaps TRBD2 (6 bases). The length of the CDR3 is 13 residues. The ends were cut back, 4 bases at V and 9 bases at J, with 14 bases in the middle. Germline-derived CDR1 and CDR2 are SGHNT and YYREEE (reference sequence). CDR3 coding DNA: TGTGCCAGCAGCGCCAGACTAGGTAGTGAGCAGTTCTTC. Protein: CASSARLGSEQFF.

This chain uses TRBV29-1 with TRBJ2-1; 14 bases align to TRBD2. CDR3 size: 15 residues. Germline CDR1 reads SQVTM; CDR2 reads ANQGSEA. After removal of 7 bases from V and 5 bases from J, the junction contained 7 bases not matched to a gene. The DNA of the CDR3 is TGCAGCGGTGGGACTAGCGGGAGAGGCGACAATGAGCAGTTCTTC. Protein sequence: CSGGTSGRGDNEQFF.

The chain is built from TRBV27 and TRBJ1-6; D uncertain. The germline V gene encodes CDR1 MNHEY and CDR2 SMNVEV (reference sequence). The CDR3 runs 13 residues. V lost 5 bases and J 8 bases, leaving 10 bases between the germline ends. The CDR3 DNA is TGTGCCAGCAGTCGGGGATGGTATTCACCCCTCCACTTT. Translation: CASSRGWYSPLHF.

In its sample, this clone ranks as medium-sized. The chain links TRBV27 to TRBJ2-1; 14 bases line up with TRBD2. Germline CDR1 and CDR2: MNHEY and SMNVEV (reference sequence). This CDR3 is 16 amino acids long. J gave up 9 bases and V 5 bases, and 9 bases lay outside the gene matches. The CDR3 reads CASSPPGTSGSIEQFF. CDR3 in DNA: TGTGCCAGCAGTCCCCCCGGGACTAGCGGGAGCATTGAGCAGTTCTTC.

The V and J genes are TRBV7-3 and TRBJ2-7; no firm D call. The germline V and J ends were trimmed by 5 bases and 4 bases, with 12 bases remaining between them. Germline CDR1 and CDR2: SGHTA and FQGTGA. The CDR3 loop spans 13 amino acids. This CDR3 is CASSPGEGYEQYV. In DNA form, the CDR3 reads TGTGCCAGCAGCCCGGGTGAAGGGTACGAGCAGTACGTC.